This T cell receptor (beta chain) was sequenced for a study of read filtering for tumor transcriptome and immune sequencing (dated by TCRdb to 2018 to 2020). Regarding the research as a whole: Of the patients in the cohort, around 17 were male and 11 to 15 were female, and their mean age was 65.9 years, with a range of about 45 to 80. One main goal was a read-filtering strategy for immune repertoire data, in particular deciding whether clonotypes backed by only one read should be removed. TCR-region mapped reads per sample ranged from about 4.05 to 10.27 million with IR-seq versus only about 75 to 1,400 with RNA-seq. Under revised international staging, roughly 8 patients fell into R-ISS I, about 17 into R-ISS II and more than five into R-ISS III. TCR repertoires obtained by targeted immune repertoire sequencing and by bulk whole-transcriptome sequencing performed on the same bone marrow samples were compared. After DNase treatment, whole-transcriptome libraries were prepared with the TruSeq RNA Access Library Prep Kit. What the work shows at the level of the full study, not this receptor alone: The sorted CD138-negative fraction was composed of a mixed bone marrow immune population rather than of purified T cells. The correlation between IR-seq and RNA-seq shared clonotype proportions was increased by removal of single-read clonotypes. Single-read clonotypes made up roughly 80% of clonotypes but only approximately 3.7% of total reads in IR-seq, compared with about 69% of clonotypes and about 44% of reads in RNA-seq. Compared with RNA-seq, IR-seq captured clonotypes at much higher depth and more reliably, and a smaller IR-seq throughput was enough to identify most shared clonotypes.

Starting from 400 to 450 ng RNA, TCR libraries were constructed with the Immunoverse kit using molecular barcoded adaptors that cover the alpha/delta and beta/gamma chains. TCR library preparation was performed with the same RNA that was used for transcriptome sequencing. TCR libraries were sequenced on an Illumina HiSeq 4000 with 2 x 150 cycles. On the study's bioinformatics: MiXCR aligned TCR reads to human V, D, J and C references and assembled the aligned reads into CDR3 clonotypes, with quality filtering and error correction included. The tcR package in R was used for analysis of clonotype counts and gene usage diversity. Raw mapping reads were checked after the RNA-seq reads had been mapped by STAR aligner version 2.5.3a onto the human GRCh37 genome. To test how sequencing depth affected the clonotypes detected, IR-seq fastq files were randomly downsampled with Seqtk 1.3. TCRdb reprocessing: public reads trimmed at Q25 with fastp, clones called with MiXCR, in-frame beta chains kept. Rows are unified per CDR3 protein, each entry keeping the most common DNA and genes. For this entry, the V and J calls and clone size follow TCRdb and not the study's own pipeline. Here the sample has 130,000 or so distinct CDR3 sequences; about 13% occur a single time. Of the sample, 8% to 9% is held by the ten largest clones.

In its sample, this clonotype was seen many times. Its binding antigen is unknown. No base-level quality is on record; no much larger clone is a single base apart. Measured from the cysteine to the phenylalanine, the CDR3 is 18 residues long. The entry retains the CDR3 DNA only, 54 bases that are in frame from base 1. The germline V gene encodes CDR1 MNHEY and CDR2 SVGEGT. V sheds 6 bases and J sheds 3 bases, leaving 24 bases between their ends. Bone marrow was sampled from every patient at the time of active disease. Ficoll-Hypaque density gradient centrifugation was used to isolate the bone marrow mononuclear cells. Myeloma plasma cells were removed and CD138-negative cells were obtained by negative selection following labeling with CD138 magnetic microbeads on a MACS separator. Purity of the isolated cells was checked by flow cytometry on an Attune NxT using CD138 antibodies. Total RNA was extracted with TRIzol reagent and quantified with a NanoDrop spectrophotometer. Paired RNA-seq and IR-seq were performed on each patient's CD138-negative bone marrow sample.

The chain links TRBV6-2 or TRBV6-3 with TRBJ2-1, with a tentative D gene TRBD2 over 5 matching bases. This TCR derives from a donor aged 40 or older with multiple myeloma. Sequences were obtained from a population of CD138-negative cells sorted from bone marrow. The cell subset or site label of this sample denotes: bone marrow mononuclear cells depleted of CD138+ plasma/myeloma cells by negative magnetic selection. For the CDR3, the sequence is CASRTLSGPKGYYNEQFF. The nucleotides are TGTGCCAGCAGAACCTTAAGCGGACCCAAAGGGTACTACAATGAGCAGTTCTTC.